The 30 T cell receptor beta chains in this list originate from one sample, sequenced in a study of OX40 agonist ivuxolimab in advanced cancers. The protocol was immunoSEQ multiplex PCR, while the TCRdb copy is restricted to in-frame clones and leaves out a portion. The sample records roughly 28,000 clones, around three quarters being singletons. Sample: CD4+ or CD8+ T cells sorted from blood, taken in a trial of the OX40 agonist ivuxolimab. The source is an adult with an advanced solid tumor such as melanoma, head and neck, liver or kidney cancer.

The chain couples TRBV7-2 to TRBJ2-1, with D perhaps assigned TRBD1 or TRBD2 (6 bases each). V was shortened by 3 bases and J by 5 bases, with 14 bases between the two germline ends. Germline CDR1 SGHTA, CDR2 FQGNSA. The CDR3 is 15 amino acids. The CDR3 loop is CASSFRSGANNEQFF. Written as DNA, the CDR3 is TGTGCCAGCAGCTTCAGGTCGGGGGCAAACAATGAGCAGTTCTTC.

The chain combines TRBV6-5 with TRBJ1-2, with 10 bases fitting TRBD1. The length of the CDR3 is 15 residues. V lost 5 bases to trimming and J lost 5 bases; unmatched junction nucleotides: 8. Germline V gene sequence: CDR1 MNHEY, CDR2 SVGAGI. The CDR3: CASSLGTGAWYGYTF. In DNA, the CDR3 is TGTGCCAGCAGTCTAGGGACAGGGGCGTGGTATGGCTACACCTTC.

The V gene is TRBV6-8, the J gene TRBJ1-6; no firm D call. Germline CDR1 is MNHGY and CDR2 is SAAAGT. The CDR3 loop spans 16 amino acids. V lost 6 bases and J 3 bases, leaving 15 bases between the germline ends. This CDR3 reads CASRHGGRHYNSPLHF. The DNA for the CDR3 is TGTGCCAGCAGACACGGCGGCCGTCACTATAATTCACCCCTCCACTTT.

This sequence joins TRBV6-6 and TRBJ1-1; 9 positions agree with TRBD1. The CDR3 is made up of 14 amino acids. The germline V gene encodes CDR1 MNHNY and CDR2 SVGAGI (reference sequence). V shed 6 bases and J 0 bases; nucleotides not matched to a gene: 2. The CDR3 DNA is TGTGCCAGCAGAGACAGGGGGATGAACACTGAAGCTTTCTTT. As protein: CASRDRGMNTEAFF.

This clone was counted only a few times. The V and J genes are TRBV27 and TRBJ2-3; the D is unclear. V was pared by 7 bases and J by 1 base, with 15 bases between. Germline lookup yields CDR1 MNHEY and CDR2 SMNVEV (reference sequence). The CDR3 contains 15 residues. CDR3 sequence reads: CASTIFAGGTDTQYF. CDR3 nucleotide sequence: TGTGCCAGCACCATTTTCGCTGGGGGCACAGATACGCAGTATTTT.

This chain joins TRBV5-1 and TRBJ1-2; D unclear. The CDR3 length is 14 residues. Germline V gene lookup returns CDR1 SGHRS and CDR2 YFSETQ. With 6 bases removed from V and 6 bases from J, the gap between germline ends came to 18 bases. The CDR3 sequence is CASTLGRMWDGYTF. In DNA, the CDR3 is TGCGCCAGCACCCTTGGGAGGATGTGGGATGGCTACACCTTC.

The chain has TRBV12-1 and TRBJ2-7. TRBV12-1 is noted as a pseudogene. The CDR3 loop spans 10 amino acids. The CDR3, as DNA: TGTGCCAGCAGCTACTACGAGCAGTACTTC. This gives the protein CASSYYEQYF.

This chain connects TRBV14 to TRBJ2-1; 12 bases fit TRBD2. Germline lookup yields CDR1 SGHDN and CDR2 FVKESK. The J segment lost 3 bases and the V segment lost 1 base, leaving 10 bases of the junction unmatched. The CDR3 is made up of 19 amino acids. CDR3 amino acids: CASSQGYLLAGGFYNEQFF. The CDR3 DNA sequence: TGTGCCAGCAGCCAAGGATATTTGCTAGCGGGGGGGTTCTACAATGAGCAGTTCTTC.

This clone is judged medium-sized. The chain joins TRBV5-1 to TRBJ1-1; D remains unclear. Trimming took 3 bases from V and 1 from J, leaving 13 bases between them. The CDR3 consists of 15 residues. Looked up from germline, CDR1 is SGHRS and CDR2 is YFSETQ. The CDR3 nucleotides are TGCGCCAGCAGCTACGGGTCATACGCGAACACTGAAGCTTTCTTT. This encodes CASSYGSYANTEAFF.

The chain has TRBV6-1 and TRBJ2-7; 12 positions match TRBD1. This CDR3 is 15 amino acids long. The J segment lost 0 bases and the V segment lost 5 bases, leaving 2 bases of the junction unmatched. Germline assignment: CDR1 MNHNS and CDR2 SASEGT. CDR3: CASSRDRGPSYEQYF. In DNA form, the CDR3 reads TGTGCCAGCAGTAGGGACAGGGGGCCCTCCTACGAGCAGTACTTC.

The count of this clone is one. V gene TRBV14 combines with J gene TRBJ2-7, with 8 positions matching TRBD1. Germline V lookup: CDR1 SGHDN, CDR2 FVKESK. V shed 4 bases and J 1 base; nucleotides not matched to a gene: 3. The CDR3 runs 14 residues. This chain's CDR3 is CASSRQGKSYEQYF. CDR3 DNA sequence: TGTGCCAGCAGCCGACAGGGGAAATCCTACGAGCAGTACTTC.

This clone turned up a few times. CDR3 in DNA: TGCAGCGTTGTTATGAACACTGAAGCTTTCTTT. It translates to CSVVMNTEAFF. The chain links TRBV29-1 to TRBJ1-1; D is undetermined. The V end lost 4 bases, the J end lost 0 bases, and 3 bases lay between the germline ends. The CDR3 is 11 residues long. CDR1 is SQVTM, CDR2 ANQGSEA, per germline. Using reference TRBV29-1 and TRBJ1-1 for the parts outside the CDR3, the full variable domain is SAVISQKPSRDICQRGTSLTIQCQVDSQVTMMFWYRQQPGQSLTLIATANQGSEATYESGFVIDKFPISRPNLTFSTLTVSNMSPEDSSIYLCSVVMNTEAFFGQGTRLTVV.

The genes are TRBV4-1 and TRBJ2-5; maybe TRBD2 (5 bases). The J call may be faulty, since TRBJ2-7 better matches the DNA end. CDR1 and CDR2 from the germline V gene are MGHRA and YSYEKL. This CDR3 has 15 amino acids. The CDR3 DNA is TGCGCCAGCAGCCCTGTGGAGGAAAGCTCCTACGAGCAGTACTTC. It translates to CASSPVEESSYEQYF.

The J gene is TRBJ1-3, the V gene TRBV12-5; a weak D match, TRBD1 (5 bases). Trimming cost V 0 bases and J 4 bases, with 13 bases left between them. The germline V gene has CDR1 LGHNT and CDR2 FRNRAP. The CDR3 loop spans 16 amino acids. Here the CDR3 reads CASGLVLSRVGNTIYF. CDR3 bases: TGTGCTAGTGGTTTGGTATTGAGCAGGGTGGGAAACACCATATATTTT.

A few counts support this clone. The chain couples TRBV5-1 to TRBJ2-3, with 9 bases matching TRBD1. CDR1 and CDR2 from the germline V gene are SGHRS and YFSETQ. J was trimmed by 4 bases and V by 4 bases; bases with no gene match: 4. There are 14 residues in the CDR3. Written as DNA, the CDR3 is TGCGCCAGCAGCCTGGGACAGGGCGCAGATACGCAGTATTTT. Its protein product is CASSLGQGADTQYF.

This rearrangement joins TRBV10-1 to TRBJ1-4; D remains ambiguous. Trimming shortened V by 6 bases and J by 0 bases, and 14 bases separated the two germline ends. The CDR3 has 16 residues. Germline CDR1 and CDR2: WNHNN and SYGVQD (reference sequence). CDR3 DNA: TGCGCCAGCAGGGCTGGGGTGGCGGCAACTAATGAAAAACTGTTTTTT. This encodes CASRAGVAATNEKLFF.

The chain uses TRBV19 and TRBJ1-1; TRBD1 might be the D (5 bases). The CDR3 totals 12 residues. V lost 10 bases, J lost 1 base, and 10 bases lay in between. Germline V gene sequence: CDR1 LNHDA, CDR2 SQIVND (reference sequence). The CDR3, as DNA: TGTGCCATCCGTAGGGGGAACACTGAAGCTTTCTTT. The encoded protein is CAIRRGNTEAFF.

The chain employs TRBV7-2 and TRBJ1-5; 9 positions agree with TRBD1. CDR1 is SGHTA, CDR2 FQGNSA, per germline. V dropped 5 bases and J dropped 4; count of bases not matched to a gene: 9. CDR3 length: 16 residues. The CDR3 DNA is TGTGCCAGCAGCCTAATCGGACAGGGGTCTAATCAGCCCCAGCATTTT. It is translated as CASSLIGQGSNQPQHF. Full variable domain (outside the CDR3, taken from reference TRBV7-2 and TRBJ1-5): GAGVSQSPSNKVTEKGKDVELRCDPISGHTALYWYRQSLGQGLEFLIYFQGNSAPDKSGLPSDRFSAERTGGSVSTLTIQRTQQEDSAVYLCASSLIGQGSNQPQHFGDGTRLSIL.

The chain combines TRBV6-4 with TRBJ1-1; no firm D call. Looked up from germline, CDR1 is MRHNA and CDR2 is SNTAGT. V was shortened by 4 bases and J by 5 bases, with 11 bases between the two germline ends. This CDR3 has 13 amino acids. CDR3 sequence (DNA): TGTGCCAGCAGTGTGGAACGGAGGACTGAAGCTTTCTTT. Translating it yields CASSVERRTEAFF.

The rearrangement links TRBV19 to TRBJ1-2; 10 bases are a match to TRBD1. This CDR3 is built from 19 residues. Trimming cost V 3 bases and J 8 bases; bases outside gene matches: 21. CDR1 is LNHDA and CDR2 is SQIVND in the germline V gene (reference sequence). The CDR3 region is CASSISRDLNDRGQEGYTF. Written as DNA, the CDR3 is TGTGCCAGTAGTATTTCCCGGGACTTAAACGACAGGGGGCAGGAGGGCTACACCTTC.

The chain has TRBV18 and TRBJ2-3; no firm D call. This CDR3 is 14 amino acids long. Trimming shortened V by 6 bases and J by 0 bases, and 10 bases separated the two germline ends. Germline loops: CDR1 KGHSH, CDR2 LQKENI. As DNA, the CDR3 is TGTGCCAGCTCCCGACAAGCTAGCACAGATACGCAGTATTTT. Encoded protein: CASSRQASTDTQYF.

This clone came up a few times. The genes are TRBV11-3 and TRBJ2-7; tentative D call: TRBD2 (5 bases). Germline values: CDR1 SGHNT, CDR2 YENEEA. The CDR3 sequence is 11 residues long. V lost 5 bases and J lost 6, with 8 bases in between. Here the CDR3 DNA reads TGTGCCAGCAGCGACGGAGGCGAGCAGTACTTC. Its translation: CASSDGGEQYF.

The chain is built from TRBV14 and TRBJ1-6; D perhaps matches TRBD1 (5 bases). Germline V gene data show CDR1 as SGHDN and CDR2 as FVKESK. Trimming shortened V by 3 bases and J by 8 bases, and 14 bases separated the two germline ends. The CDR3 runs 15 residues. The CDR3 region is CASSHLRDGHSPLHF. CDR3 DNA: TGTGCCAGCAGCCATCTCCGGGACGGCCATTCACCCCTCCACTTT.

The CDR3 spells CASSLGTGNYNEQFF. The CDR3 DNA reads TGCGCCAGCAGCTTAGGGACAGGGAACTACAATGAGCAGTTCTTC. This chain links TRBV5-1 with TRBJ2-1, with TRBD1 matching 9 bases. Trimming took 2 bases from V and 3 from J; bases not matched to a gene: 3. This CDR3 has 15 residues. Germline V gives CDR1 SGHRS, CDR2 YFSETQ.

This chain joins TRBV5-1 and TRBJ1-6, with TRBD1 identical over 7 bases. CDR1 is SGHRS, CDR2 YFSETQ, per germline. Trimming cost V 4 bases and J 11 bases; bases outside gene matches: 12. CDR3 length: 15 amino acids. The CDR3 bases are TGCGCCAGCAGCACACAGGGGCCCAATTGGGCACCCCTCCACTTT. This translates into CASSTQGPNWAPLHF. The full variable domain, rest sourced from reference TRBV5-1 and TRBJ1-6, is KAGVTQTPRYLIKTRGQQVTLSCSPISGHRSVSWYQQTPGQGLQFLFEYFSETQRNKGNFPGRFSGRQFSNSRSEMNVSTLELGDSALYLCASSTQGPNWAPLHFGNGTRLTVT.

DNA of the CDR3: TGTGCCAGCAGGCGGGGACAAGCCACTGAAGCTTTCTTT. Translation gives CASRRGQATEAFF. J is TRBJ1-1 and V is TRBV2; maybe TRBD1 (6 bases). Trimming pared 6 bases from V and 4 bases from J, leaving 12 bases between. This CDR3 is built from 13 residues. Per the germline V gene, CDR1 is SNHLY and CDR2 is FYNNEI.

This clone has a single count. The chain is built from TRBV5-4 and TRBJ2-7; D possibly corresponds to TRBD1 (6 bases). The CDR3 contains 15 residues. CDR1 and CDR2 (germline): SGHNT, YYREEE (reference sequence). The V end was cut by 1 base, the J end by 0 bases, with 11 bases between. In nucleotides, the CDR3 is TGTGCCAGCAGCTTGAATACAGGGAGCTCCTACGAGCAGTACTTC. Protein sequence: CASSLNTGSSYEQYF.

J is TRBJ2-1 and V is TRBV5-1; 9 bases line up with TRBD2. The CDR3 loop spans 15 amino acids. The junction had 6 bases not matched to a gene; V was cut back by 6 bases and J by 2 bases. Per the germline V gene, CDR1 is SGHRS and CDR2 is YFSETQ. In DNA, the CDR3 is TGCGCCAGCACCAATAGCGGGGGAACCTACAATGAGCAGTTCTTC. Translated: CASTNSGGTYNEQFF. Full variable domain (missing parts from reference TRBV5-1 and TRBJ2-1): KAGVTQTPRYLIKTRGQQVTLSCSPISGHRSVSWYQQTPGQGLQFLFEYFSETQRNKGNFPGRFSGRQFSNSRSEMNVSTLELGDSALYLCASTNSGGTYNEQFFGPGTRLTVL.

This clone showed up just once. Here the CDR3 DNA reads TGCGCCAGCAGCTTGGGACCGGGGCTTTACAATGAGCAGTTCTTC. As protein: CASSLGPGLYNEQFF. The chain combines TRBV5-1 with TRBJ2-1; D may correspond to TRBD1 or TRBD2 (5 bases each). Between the trimmed V and J ends, which lost 0 bases and 4 bases, there was a span of 11 bases. Germline CDR1 is SGHRS and CDR2 is YFSETQ. The length of the CDR3 is 15 residues.

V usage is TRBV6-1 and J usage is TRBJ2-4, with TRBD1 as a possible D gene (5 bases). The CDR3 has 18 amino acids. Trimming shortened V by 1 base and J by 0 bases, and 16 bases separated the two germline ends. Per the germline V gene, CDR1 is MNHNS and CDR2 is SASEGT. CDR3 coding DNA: TGTGCCAGCAGTGAAGTAGGACCGACAGTTCTAGCCAAAAACATTCAGTACTTC. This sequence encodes CASSEVGPTVLAKNIQYF.